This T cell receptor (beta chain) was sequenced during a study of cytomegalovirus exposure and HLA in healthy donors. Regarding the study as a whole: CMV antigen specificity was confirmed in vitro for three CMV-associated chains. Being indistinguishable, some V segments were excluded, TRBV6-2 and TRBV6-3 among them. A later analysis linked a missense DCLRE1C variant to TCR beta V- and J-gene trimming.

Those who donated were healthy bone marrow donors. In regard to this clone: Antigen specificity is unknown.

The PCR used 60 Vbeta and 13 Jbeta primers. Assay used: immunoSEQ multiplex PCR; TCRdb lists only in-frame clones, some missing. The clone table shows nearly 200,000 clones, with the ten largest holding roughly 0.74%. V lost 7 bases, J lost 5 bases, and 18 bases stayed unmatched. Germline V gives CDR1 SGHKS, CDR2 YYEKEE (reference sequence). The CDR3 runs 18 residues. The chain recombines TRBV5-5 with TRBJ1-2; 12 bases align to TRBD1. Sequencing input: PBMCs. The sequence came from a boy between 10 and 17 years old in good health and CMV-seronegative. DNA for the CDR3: TGTGCCAGCTTGGGTGTAGCGGGACAGGGGGCTCAGAATTATGGCTACACCTTC. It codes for CASLGVAGQGAQNYGYTF.